Listed below are T cell receptor beta chains from one sample, sequenced in a study of post-analysis software for immune sequencing data. TCRdb reprocessed the PCR reads via MiXCR and lists one record per CDR3 protein. Of 700,000 to 800,000 distinct CDR3 sequences detected, less than 35% appear once; the ten largest clones hold approximately 0.55%. The sequenced sample consisted of blood. The receptors originated from a girl between 5 and 17 years old with multiple sclerosis. Both conserved end residues are part of each CDR3. A D gene is named only where the DNA matches it firmly. Clone size appears in some rows only: once, few, many, or a class for an expanded clone.

>few|NA|TRBV20-1|TRBJ2-7
CSARIGPYEQYF
TGCAGTGCTAGAATCGGGCCCTACGAGCAGTACTTC
>few|NA|TRBV6-2/TRBV6-3|TRBJ2-3
CASSWDIQGDTQYF
TGTGCCAGCAGTTGGGACATACAGGGAGATACGCAGTATTTT
>many|NA|TRBV12-3/TRBV12-4|TRBJ2-7
CASSPRTATYEQYF
TGTGCCAGCAGTCCACGGACAGCTACCTACGAGCAGTACTTC
>few|TRBD1|TRBV7-2|TRBJ1-5
CASSTRGQGISQPQHF
TGTGCCAGCAGCACCCGTGGACAGGGGATATCTCAGCCCCAGCATTTT
>many|TRBD1|TRBV4-3|TRBJ2-5
CASSQDISPLTGGETQYF
TGCGCCAGCAGCCAAGATATCTCTCCACTGACAGGGGGGGAGACCCAGTACTTC
>NA|NA|TRBV27|TRBJ1-5
CASRAGSGQPQHF
TGTGCCAGCCGCGCAGGGTCTGGTCAGCCCCAGCATTTT
>NA|NA|TRBV20-1|TRBJ1-5
CSTREGWGQGSFGQPQHF
TGCAGTACTAGAGAAGGGTGGGGCCAGGGGAGTTTCGGTCAGCCCCAGCATTTT
>few|NA|TRBV11-2|TRBJ2-3
CASSAGHQDSTDTQYF
TGTGCCAGCAGCGCGGGACACCAGGATAGCACAGATACGCAGTATTTT
>many|TRBD2|TRBV20-1|TRBJ2-1
CSAVLGLAVNEQFF
TGCAGTGCTGTCTTGGGACTAGCAGTCAATGAGCAGTTCTTC
>NA|NA|TRBV7-9|TRBJ2-7
CASSPRIGQTYEQYF
TGTGCCAGCAGCCCCAGGATAGGACAGACCTACGAGCAGTACTTC
>NA|NA|TRBV7-2|TRBJ2-7
CASSLRAQGRDEQYF
TGTGCCAGCAGCCTTCGGGCACAGGGCCGCGACGAGCAGTACTTC
>NA|NA|TRBV15|TRBJ2-5
CATSRAQPRTEETQYF
TGTGCCACCAGCAGAGCCCAACCCCGAACCGAAGAGACCCAGTACTTC
>NA|TRBD1|TRBV15|TRBJ2-7
CATGRDLRTGGYEQYF
TGTGCCACCGGCAGAGATCTCAGGACAGGGGGCTACGAGCAGTACTTC
>many|TRBD2|TRBV7-9|TRBJ2-4
CASSTRAGVPENIQYF
TGTGCCAGCAGCACCCGGGCGGGAGTACCCGAAAACATTCAGTACTTC
>NA|TRBD1|TRBV29-1|TRBJ1-2
CSVATGTGKYNGYTF
TGCAGCGTTGCAACCGGGACAGGGAAATATAATGGCTACACCTTC
>few|NA|TRBV11-2|TRBJ2-3
CASSLGAGLTGTDTQYF
TGTGCCAGCAGCTTAGGAGCAGGGTTAACTGGCACAGATACGCAGTATTTT
>few|TRBD2|TRBV6-1|TRBJ2-5
CASTALGLVETQYF
TGTGCCAGCACCGCCTTAGGACTAGTAGAGACCCAGTACTTC
>NA|NA|TRBV7-2|TRBJ2-5
CASSLDPRRTQYF
TGTGCCAGCAGCTTAGACCCCAGGAGGACCCAGTACTTC
>few|TRBD2|TRBV20-1|TRBJ2-5
CSARDPGLVRDGETQYF
TGCAGTGCTAGAGACCCCGGACTAGTTCGGGACGGAGAGACCCAGTACTTC
>few|NA|TRBV6-5|TRBJ2-5
CASSYSYVQETQYF
TGTGCCAGCAGTTACTCCTACGTCCAAGAGACCCAGTACTTC
>few|NA|TRBV20-1|TRBJ1-6
CSATPRPVSSYNSPLHF
TGCAGTGCTACTCCCCGACCCGTGAGCTCCTATAATTCACCCCTCCACTTT
>many|NA|TRBV27|TRBJ2-5
CASSSDQETQYF
TGTGCCAGCAGTTCTGACCAAGAGACCCAGTACTTC
>NA|NA|TRBV20-1|TRBJ2-1
CSARGGPRYNEQFF
TGCAGTGCCCGTGGGGGACCGCGTTACAATGAGCAGTTCTTC
>NA|TRBD1|TRBV7-7|TRBJ2-5
CASSPGTARQETQYF
TGTGCTAGCAGCCCCGGGACAGCCAGACAAGAGACCCAGTACTTC
>NA|NA|TRBV5-1|TRBJ1-1
CASSFSGATNTEAFF
TGCGCCAGCAGCTTCTCGGGGGCGACGAACACTGAAGCTTTCTTT
>few|TRBD2|TRBV15|TRBJ2-7
CATSRDFRTVLRGDEQYF
TGTGCCACCAGCAGAGATTTCCGGACCGTCTTGCGGGGGGACGAGCAGTACTTC
>NA|TRBD2|TRBV5-1|TRBJ2-3
CASSPLAAGTDTQYF
TGCGCCAGCAGCCCGCTAGCGGCAGGCACAGATACGCAGTATTTT
>NA|NA|TRBV9|TRBJ1-2
CASSAKWGTFGHTF
TGTGCCAGCAGCGCTAAGTGGGGGACCTTTGGCCACACCTTC
>few|TRBD2|TRBV9|TRBJ2-1
CASSAKTGLAVYNEQFF
TGTGCCAGCAGCGCAAAAACGGGACTAGCGGTCTACAATGAGCAGTTCTTC
>once|TRBD1|TRBV5-1|TRBJ2-1
CASSLEAGGAENEQFF
TGCGCCAGCAGCCTGGAAGCAGGGGGCGCGGAAAATGAGCAGTTCTTC
>few|NA|TRBV20-1|TRBJ1-1
CSARQNRDTEAFF
TGCAGTGCTAGACAGAATCGGGACACTGAAGCTTTCTTT
>NA|NA|TRBV29-1|TRBJ2-1
CSVVQLVGYNEQFF
TGCAGCGTTGTCCAACTAGTTGGATACAATGAGCAGTTCTTC
>many|NA|TRBV11-2|TRBJ1-6
CASSLGGSPLHF
TGTGCCAGCAGCTTAGGGGGTTCACCCCTCCACTTT
>few|NA|TRBV4-1|TRBJ2-2
CASSYSERNTGELFF
TGCGCCAGCAGCTATTCTGAAAGAAACACCGGGGAGCTGTTTTTT
>NA|NA|TRBV7-6|TRBJ2-1
CASSLARDYNEQFF
TGTGCCAGCAGCTTAGCGCGGGACTACAATGAGCAGTTCTTC
>NA|TRBD1|TRBV28|TRBJ1-5
CASNTGEYSNQPQHF
TGTGCCAGCAACACAGGGGAATATAGCAATCAGCCCCAGCATTTT
>many|NA|TRBV18|TRBJ2-6
CASSRRTANSGANVLTF
TGTGCCAGCTCACGCAGGACAGCGAACTCTGGGGCCAACGTCCTGACTTTC
>NA|TRBD1|TRBV29-1|TRBJ1-1
CSVDPLGTGNTEAFF
TGCAGCGTTGACCCCCTGGGGACAGGGAACACTGAAGCTTTCTTT
>NA|NA|TRBV4-2|TRBJ2-2
CASSQDFGDNTGELFF
TGTGCCAGCAGCCAAGATTTCGGGGACAACACCGGGGAGCTGTTTTTT
>NA|NA|TRBV5-1|TRBJ1-4
CASSSDSVATNEKLFF
TGCGCCAGCAGCTCCGACAGCGTTGCAACTAATGAAAAACTGTTTTTT
>NA|TRBD1|TRBV20-1|TRBJ1-2
CSGILQGVYGYTF
TGCAGTGGGATTTTACAGGGGGTATATGGCTACACCTTC
>NA|TRBD1|TRBV28|TRBJ2-1
CASSSGTVNNEQFF
TGTGCCAGCAGCTCCGGGACAGTCAACAATGAGCAGTTCTTC
>NA|NA|TRBV21-1|TRBJ2-3
CASSISSGIGALGPTDTQYF
TGTGCCAGCAGCATTTCATCGGGAATCGGAGCCCTAGGGCCCACAGATACGCAGTATTTT
>once|NA|TRBV20-1|TRBJ2-3
CSADRLGTDTQYF
TGCAGTGCTGACAGGTTAGGCACAGATACGCAGTATTTT
>NA|TRBD2|TRBV6-5|TRBJ2-3
CASRRGGNTDTQYF
TGTGCCAGCAGGCGGGGGGGCAACACAGATACGCAGTATTTT
>NA|NA|TRBV28|TRBJ2-7
CASSLQGKYYEQYF
TGTGCCAGCAGTTTACAGGGCAAGTACTACGAGCAGTACTTC
>few|NA|TRBV6-2/TRBV6-3|TRBJ2-7
CASSYVLGLTLEQYF
TGTGCCAGCAGTTACGTTCTGGGCCTCACCCTCGAGCAGTACTTC
>NA|NA|TRBV10-3|TRBJ2-1
CAISPPGPSYNEQFF
TGTGCCATCAGTCCACCGGGACCCAGTTACAATGAGCAGTTCTTC
>NA|TRBD1|TRBV7-8|TRBJ2-7
CASSQTGTGVIYERYF
TGTGCCAGCAGCCAAACCGGGACAGGGGTTATCTACGAGCGGTACTTC
>NA|NA|TRBV20-1|TRBJ2-1
CSASGHNEQFF
TGCAGTGCTAGTGGGCACAATGAGCAGTTCTTC
>NA|NA|TRBV3-1|TRBJ2-2
CASSQDNGNTGELFF
TGTGCCAGCAGCCAAGATAACGGGAACACCGGGGAGCTGTTTTTT
>few|TRBD1|TRBV6-5|TRBJ2-3
CASRGQNRGFADTQYF
TGTGCCAGCAGGGGACAGAACAGGGGGTTTGCAGATACGCAGTATTTT
>few|NA|TRBV6-5|TRBJ2-1
CASSYSKSTFNEQFF
TGTGCCAGCAGTTACTCGAAGTCAACGTTTAATGAGCAGTTCTTC
>NA|NA|TRBV5-1|TRBJ2-1
CASSLLAKSNEQFF
TGCGCCAGCAGCTTGCTAGCTAAATCGAATGAGCAGTTCTTC